These 3 T cell receptor beta chains came from one sample sequenced in a study of blood T cell repertoires in COVID-19. TCRdb's copy holds only in-frame clones and misses some; the assay was immunoSEQ multiplex PCR. The sample has approximately 300,000 clones, roughly 90% seen once; the top ten hold approximately 17%. Source material: PBMCs or T cells enriched from blood (not recorded which). All receptors derive from a woman aged 25 to 45 who had recovered from COVID-19.

The chain combines TRBV2 with TRBJ1-2; weak D call: TRBD1 (6 bases). Germline V lookup: CDR1 SNHLY, CDR2 FYNNEI. The CDR3 runs to 14 residues. Trimming took 9 bases from V and 2 from J, leaving 16 bases between them. In DNA form, the CDR3 reads TGTGCCAGTAAGGACAGAGTTCAAAACTATGGCTACACCTTC. This sequence encodes CASKDRVQNYGYTF.

The chain combines TRBV28 with TRBJ1-5; 9 bases line up with TRBD1. The V gene's germline CDR1 is MDHEN and CDR2 SYDVKM. V dropped 6 bases and J dropped 3; count of bases not matched to a gene: 6. The CDR3 runs 15 residues. Written as DNA, the CDR3 is TGTGCCAGCAGCCTAGGGACAGGGCCCAATCAGCCCCAGCATTTT. Protein sequence: CASSLGTGPNQPQHF.

The rearrangement joins TRBV10-3 to TRBJ1-2; D perhaps matches TRBD1 (6 bases). Trimming left V 6 bases short and J 5 bases short, with 10 bases between. There are 12 residues in the CDR3. Germline V CDR1 and CDR2: ENHRY, SYGVKD. The chain's CDR3 is CAISRGGYGYTF. DNA of the CDR3: TGTGCCATCAGCAGGGGAGGGTATGGCTACACCTTC.